This T cell receptor (beta chain) is drawn from a study of post-analysis software for immune sequencing data (dated by TCRdb to about 2015). Notes on the research overall: Relapsing-remitting, secondary progressive and progressive-relapsing multiple sclerosis were recorded as disease courses, and subtype annotation was lacking for some patients. The patient repertoires were compared against about 10 previously published healthy control repertoires obtained from donors aged roughly 6 to 25 years. A subset of samples was prepared in parallel using single-end sample barcoding, then pooled and co-amplified after Illumina adapter ligation.

Details on this clonotype: Its antigen is currently not known. One end of the junction varies from germline; a read error may be responsible.

Beyond this particular receptor, the publication reports: The multiple sclerosis patient group was slightly younger than the control group. Direct clustering with F measure showed strong co-clustering of samples prepared in the same batch, prompting a batch-effect correction. Patients showed significantly higher frequencies than controls for a handful of TRBV segments, among them TRBV5-6, TRBV5-1 and TRBV20-1. Normalized Chao1 diversity was significantly lower in multiple sclerosis patients than controls, suggesting substantial peripheral T-cell clonal expansion.

CDR1 and CDR2, per the germline V gene, are MGHRA and YSYEKL. The CDR3 goes from the cysteine to the phenylalanine over 17 residues. Here the CDR3 DNA is all that survives: 51 bases in frame from base 1. TCR beta repertoires were profiled from peripheral blood of 10 to 15 young patients with multiple sclerosis to demonstrate the VDJtools post-analysis software. The multiple sclerosis patients were children and adolescents between about 6 and 16 years of age. Receptor amplification or capture employed PCR. The sequencer was an Illumina HiSeq 2500. To reduce PCR and sequencing biases, unique molecular identifiers were incorporated into the TCR beta cDNA libraries. Per 1 to 10 million input T cells, roughly 0.5 million cDNA molecules were obtained, such that each molecule approximated one T cell. Patient libraries were prepared and sequenced with the same protocol used for the earlier healthy control dataset. Within a given batch, samples were prepared together, multiplexed and sequenced on the same HiSeq lane. The authors processed their data as follows. Raw barcoded reads were processed with MIGEC, discarding single-read molecular identifier groups before consensus assembly and CDR3 extraction. VDJtools was used for post-analysis of the clonotype tables, with diversity normalized by down-sampling every dataset to the smallest sample size. In repertoire overlap clustering, CDR3 amino acid sequences, but not nucleotide sequences, were matched to correct batch-related cross-sample contamination. TCRdb's own reprocessing of the public reads used fastp at Q25 and MiXCR and kept productive beta chains. Every distinct CDR3 protein forms one entry, paired with its most common genes and DNA. The V and J calls were determined by TCRdb, not by the authors. The sample records roughly 570,000 distinct CDR3 sequences, around a third of which are singletons. The ten largest make up approximately 6% of the sample.

The sequence was obtained from a girl aged 2 to 17 with multiple sclerosis. Recombination linked TRBV4-1 to TRBJ2-1, with 8 middle bases fitting TRBD2. The sample consisted of blood. The CDR3 is CASSQDLGGASYDEQFF. The DNA sequence follows: TGCGCCAGCAGCCAAGACCTCGGGGGGGCCTCCTACGATGAGCAGTTCTTC.